The 11 T cell receptor beta chains below all came from one sample that was sequenced in a study of blood T cell repertoires in COVID-19. Repertoires were generated with immunoSEQ multiplex PCR, while TCRdb's copy carries only in-frame clones and drops some. The data hold more than 95,000 clones, with around 82% observed a single time. Sequenced sample: peripheral blood. The source is a man older than 75 with active or convalescent COVID-19.

CDR3: CASSPGLRYSNQPQHF. CDR3 DNA: TGTGCCAGTAGTCCTGGACTGAGATATAGCAATCAGCCCCAGCATTTT. The chain uses TRBV19 and TRBJ1-5; D ambiguous. Germline loops: CDR1 LNHDA, CDR2 SQIVND (reference sequence). Deletions cut 5 bases from V and 0 bases from J, with 14 bases between. This CDR3 comprises 16 residues.

The V and J genes are TRBV9 and TRBJ1-1; D possibly corresponds to TRBD1 (6 bases). V gave up 1 base and J gave up 6 bases, with 10 bases separating them. Germline CDR1 is SGDLS and CDR2 is YYNGEE. This CDR3 is built from 13 residues. CDR3 protein: CASSVIGGAEAFF. DNA of the CDR3: TGTGCCAGCAGCGTAATTGGGGGCGCTGAAGCTTTCTTT.

This sequence joins TRBV7-9 and TRBJ2-2, with 7 bases that match TRBD2. There are 14 residues in the CDR3. After removal of 3 bases from V and 6 bases from J, the junction contained 4 bases not matched to a gene. In germline, CDR1 is SEHNR, CDR2 FQNEAQ (reference sequence). The CDR3 coding sequence is TGTGCCAGCAGCTTGAGCGGGGAGGCCGGGGAGCTGTTTTTT. Translating gives CASSLSGEAGELFF.

The chain couples TRBV6-5 to TRBJ1-2; TRBD1 might be the D (6 bases). The germline V gene has CDR1 MNHEY and CDR2 SVGAGI. This CDR3 contains 15 residues. Trimming took off 7 bases at V and 4 bases at J, with 19 bases between the two ends. The CDR3 DNA is TGTGCCAGCACCGGAGCAGGTGGGGGCCTCTATGGCTACACCTTC. It is translated as CASTGAGGGLYGYTF.

The chain employs TRBV28 and TRBJ2-3; 9 nucleotides match TRBD1. The CDR3 is made up of 16 amino acids. V was clipped by 5 bases and J by 4 bases; unmatched bases: 10. Germline-derived CDR1 and CDR2 are MDHEN and SYDVKM. CDR3 nucleotides: TGTGCCAGCAGTCTCCTTGGGACAGGGTGGTCAGATACGCAGTATTTT. It translates to CASSLLGTGWSDTQYF.

J is TRBJ2-2 and V is TRBV9; TRBD1 might be the D (7 bases). The CDR3 has 16 amino acids. The V end lost 2 bases, the J end lost 0 bases, and 11 bases lay between the germline ends. CDR1 and CDR2 (germline): SGDLS, YYNGEE. CDR3 amino acids: CASSVEGATNTGELFF. CDR3 DNA sequence: TGTGCCAGCAGCGTGGAGGGGGCGACGAACACCGGGGAGCTGTTTTTT.

The gene calls are TRBV19 and TRBJ2-7; D is undetermined. The CDR3 loop spans 12 amino acids. V lost 1 base and J 5 bases, leaving 6 bases between the germline ends. The germline gives CDR1 LNHDA, CDR2 SQIVND (reference sequence). The DNA for the CDR3 is TGTGCCAGTAGTATAGGAGAAGACGAGCAGTACTTC. This translates into CASSIGEDEQYF.

This clone was detected once. This chain joins TRBV7-6 and TRBJ2-3; TRBD2 aligns across 13 bases. V shed 4 bases, J shed 3 bases, and the junction held 7 bases outside the gene matches. Germline CDR1 SGHVS, CDR2 FNYEAQ. CDR3 length equals 17 residues. The DNA for the CDR3 is TGTGCCAGCAGCTCTAAACTGACTAGCGGGGGGACAGATACGCAGTATTTT. It codes for CASSSKLTSGGTDTQYF.

The V and J genes are TRBV9 and TRBJ2-2; TRBD2 agrees at 7 bases. CDR1 and CDR2 from the germline V gene are SGDLS and YYNGEE. V trimming: 0 bases; J trimming: 4 bases; junction bases outside the gene matches: 12. This CDR3 comprises 18 residues. CDR3 in amino acids: CASSVEAVGGGSTGELFF. CDR3 sequence (DNA): TGTGCCAGCAGCGTAGAGGCCGTGGGGGGAGGGAGCACCGGGGAGCTGTTTTTT.

The chain employs TRBV5-1 and TRBJ1-1, with TRBD1 as a possible D gene (5 bases). Germline assignment: CDR1 SGHRS and CDR2 YFSETQ. V was trimmed by 5 bases and J by 8 bases, leaving 19 bases between them. The CDR3 has 14 residues. The CDR3 spells CASSLARAEVEAFF. CDR3 DNA sequence: TGCGCCAGCAGTCTGGCCAGGGCCGAGGTAGAAGCTTTCTTT. The full variable domain, completed using reference TRBV5-1 and TRBJ1-1, is KAGVTQTPRYLIKTRGQQVTLSCSPISGHRSVSWYQQTPGQGLQFLFEYFSETQRNKGNFPGRFSGRQFSNSRSEMNVSTLELGDSALYLCASSLARAEVEAFFGQGTRLTVV.

This clone was seen more than once but under ten times. This chain joins TRBV19 and TRBJ1-5; D is uncertain. Per the germline V gene, CDR1 is LNHDA and CDR2 is SQIVND (reference sequence). Trimming removed 3 bases at V and 0 bases at J, with 12 bases between. The CDR3 extends over 16 amino acids. CDR3 sequence (DNA): TGTGCCAGTAGTATGGGAGGGAGCTATAGCAATCAGCCCCAGCATTTT. Translated, it gives CASSMGGSYSNQPQHF.